A selection of T cell receptor beta chains follows, all from one sample in a study of T cells in Graves' hyperthyroidism and ophthalmopathy. Each CDR3 protein is one row after TCRdb ran MiXCR on the multiplex PCR reads. The sample has approximately 710,000 distinct CDR3 sequences; 17% are singletons. The sample was blood. All receptors derive from a man aged 45-65 years with Graves' hyperthyroidism. Each CDR3 is given with its conserved first and last residue. Each record gives: CDR3 protein, CDR3 DNA, D gene, clone size, J gene, V gene. The D gene is left open where the match is weak. Size is stated for part of the rows, as once, few or many counts, or as a class when the clone is expanded.

CDR3: CSATRNLNTEAFF; DNA: TGCAGCGCTACGAGGAACCTTAACACTGAAGCTTTCTTT; D: .; size: few; J: TRBJ1-1; V: TRBV29-1
CDR3: CATSDPTKTDTQYF; DNA: TGTGCCACCAGTGACCCAACTAAAACAGATACGCAGTATTTT; D: .; size: many; J: TRBJ2-3; V: TRBV24-1
CDR3: CASSSRTSDYNEQFF; DNA: TGTGCCAGCAGCTCTCGGACTAGCGATTACAATGAGCAGTTCTTC; D: TRBD2; size: many; J: TRBJ2-1; V: TRBV27
CDR3: CSARGPGVGFGANVLTF; DNA: TGCAGTGCTAGAGGCCCCGGGGTAGGGTTTGGGGCCAACGTCCTGACTTTC; D: .; size: few; J: TRBJ2-6; V: TRBV20-1
CDR3: CSFTSGGLDEAFF; DNA: TGCAGCTTTACTTCTGGGGGACTCGATGAAGCTTTCTTT; D: .; size: .; J: TRBJ1-1; V: TRBV29-1
CDR3: CSVTAVQETQYF; DNA: TGCAGCGTTACTGCGGTACAAGAGACCCAGTACTTC; D: .; size: .; J: TRBJ2-5; V: TRBV29-1
CDR3: CASSPTGIEQYF; DNA: TGTGCCAGCAGCCCGACAGGGATCGAGCAGTACTTC; D: TRBD1; size: many; J: TRBJ2-7; V: TRBV7-9
CDR3: CASSVGRTSGRWLNEQFF; DNA: TGTGCCAGCAGCGTAGGGAGGACTAGCGGGAGGTGGCTCAATGAGCAGTTCTTC; D: TRBD2; size: .; J: TRBJ2-1; V: TRBV28
CDR3: CASSLFSDQPQHF; DNA: TGTGCCAGCAGTTTATTCTCGGATCAGCCCCAGCATTTT; D: .; size: many; J: TRBJ1-5; V: TRBV12-3/TRBV12-4
CDR3: CSVEGGSLNTEAFF; DNA: TGCAGCGTTGAAGGGGGCTCTCTGAACACTGAAGCTTTCTTT; D: .; size: .; J: TRBJ1-1; V: TRBV29-1
CDR3: CASRTSGTSSYNEQFF; DNA: TGTGCCAGCAGAACTAGCGGGACAAGCTCCTACAATGAGCAGTTCTTC; D: TRBD2; size: .; J: TRBJ2-1; V: TRBV28
CDR3: CASSMAGQGASGYTF; DNA: TGTGCCAGTAGTATGGCAGGGCAGGGGGCGTCTGGCTACACCTTC; D: TRBD1; size: .; J: TRBJ1-2; V: TRBV19
CDR3: CASSYAGTGPGELFF; DNA: TGTGCCAGCAGTTACGCCGGGACAGGGCCCGGGGAGCTGTTTTTT; D: TRBD1; size: many; J: TRBJ2-2; V: TRBV6-5
CDR3: CASLAGFAGELFF; DNA: TGTGCCAGTCTCGCAGGGTTCGCCGGGGAGCTGTTTTTT; D: .; size: .; J: TRBJ2-2; V: TRBV19
CDR3: CASSQALAGGVETQYF; DNA: TGTGCCAGCAGCCAAGCACTAGCGGGAGGGGTGGAGACCCAGTACTTC; D: TRBD2; size: .; J: TRBJ2-5; V: TRBV3-1